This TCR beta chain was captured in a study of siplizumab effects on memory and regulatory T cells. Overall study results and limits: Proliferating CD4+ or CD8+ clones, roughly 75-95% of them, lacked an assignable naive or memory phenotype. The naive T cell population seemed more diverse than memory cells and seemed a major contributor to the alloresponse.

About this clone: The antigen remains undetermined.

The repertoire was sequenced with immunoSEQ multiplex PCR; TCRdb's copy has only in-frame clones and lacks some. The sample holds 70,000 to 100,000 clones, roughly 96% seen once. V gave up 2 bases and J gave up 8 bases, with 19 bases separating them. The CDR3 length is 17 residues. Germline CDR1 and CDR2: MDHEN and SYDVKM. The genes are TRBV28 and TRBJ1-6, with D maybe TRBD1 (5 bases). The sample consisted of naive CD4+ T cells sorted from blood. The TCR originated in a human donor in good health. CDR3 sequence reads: CASSLIGRRGDHSPLHF. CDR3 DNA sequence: TGTGCCAGCAGTTTAATTGGCCGGCGGGGGGATCATTCACCCCTCCACTTT.